A selection of T cell receptor beta chains follows, all from one sample in a study of T-cell reconstitution after alpha-beta-depleted transplantation in children. TCRdb re-called the PCR reads through MiXCR, storing one row per CDR3 protein. The sample holds 200,000 to 250,000 distinct CDR3 sequences, approximately 10% seen once. This sample comprised PBMCs from the stem cell graft donor, obtained from the stem cell graft. Every receptor here comes from a human donor who donated a stem cell graft to a child with acute lymphoblastic leukemia. CDR3s include the opening cysteine and the closing phenylalanine or tryptophan. The D gene is left open where the match is weak.

TRBJ2-5 TRBV6-2/TRBV6-3 . CASRRTTTSGETQYF
TRBJ2-3 TRBV4-3 . CASSQEPWGRLADTQYF
TRBJ2-2 TRBV18 . CASSRPMAETGELFF
TRBJ1-2 TRBV14 . CASSQVVETRTARTDPNYGYTF
TRBJ1-5 TRBV20-1 TRBD1 CSALGQGIQPQHF
TRBJ1-6 TRBV4-2 TRBD1 CASSQDAQGNSPLHF
TRBJ1-1 TRBV5-5 . CASSPGMTNTEAFF
TRBJ2-7 TRBV10-2 . CASSDGINPGDEQYF
TRBJ2-7 TRBV27 . CASSSQGRGEQYF
TRBJ1-5 TRBV19 . CASSIQSTGGNQPQHF
TRBJ2-7 TRBV20-1 TRBD1 CSARHRDREAYEQYF
TRBJ2-2 TRBV24-1 . CATNEGSGTGELFF
TRBJ2-3 TRBV6-1 TRBD2 CASRTSGSDRTQYF
TRBJ1-2 TRBV18 . CASSPPGRNYGYTF
TRBJ2-5 TRBV11-1 TRBD2 CASSLPRTSGVTRPQETQYF